This entry lists 15 T cell receptor beta chains sequenced from one sample in a study of human T cells and chemical hapten exposure. Specified time point: patch test 1, 2 weeks after DPC sensitization. Treatment denoted: therapeutic diphenylcyclopropenone sensitization with weekly scalp DPC. One entry per CDR3 protein, called by TCRdb with MiXCR from the RACE reads. The sample consists of around 150,000 distinct CDR3 sequences, about 14% of them appearing once. The sample consisted of whole blood, taken in connection with sensitization to the hapten diphenylcyclopropenone (DPC). These receptors all come from a woman aged 25-40 years with alopecia areata. Some clones in this sample may be carry-over from other donors' samples.

The sample holds a few counts of this clonotype. The chain has TRBV20-1 and TRBJ2-4; D not resolved. Germline CDR1 and CDR2: DFQATT and SNEGSKA (reference sequence). V lost 0 bases to trimming and J lost 0 bases, with 9 bases between them. The CDR3 consists of 15 residues. The DNA of the CDR3 is TGCAGTGCTAGAGATCGGGCTCTAGCCAAAAACATTCAGTACTTC. Protein: CSARDRALAKNIQYF.

DNA for the CDR3: TGTGCCAGCAGCTTAGGGCTGAATGACATTCAGTACTTC. This gives the protein CASSLGLNDIQYF. The chain is built from TRBV7-3 and TRBJ2-4; no clear D gene. This CDR3 is built from 13 residues. Between the trimmed V and J ends, which lost 2 bases and 8 bases, there was a span of 10 bases. The germline CDR1 and CDR2 sequences are SGHTA and FQGTGA.

This clonotype was picked up many times. V is TRBV20-1 and J is TRBJ2-3, with D hard to call. The CDR3 runs to 13 residues. V lost 3 bases, J lost 2 bases, and 9 bases lay in between. Germline V gene data show CDR1 as DFQATT and CDR2 as SNEGSKA (reference sequence). DNA for the CDR3: TGCAGTGCTAGGGATATTACCACAGATACGCAGTATTTT. It codes for CSARDITTDTQYF.

The genes are TRBV20-1 and TRBJ1-1, with D unclear. Germline CDR1 reads DFQATT; CDR2 reads SNEGSKA (reference sequence). Trimming took 6 bases from V and 6 from J, leaving 14 bases between them. This CDR3 spans 12 amino acids. The CDR3 DNA reads TGCAGTGCATCGGACCCTGGGGCTGAAGCTTTCTTT. This gives the protein CSASDPGAEAFF.

This clonotype was seen a handful of times. CDR3 nucleotides: TGCGCCAGCAGCCAAGAGACAGGGACCCCCTATGGCTACACCTTC. Translated: CASSQETGTPYGYTF. This sequence joins TRBV4-3 and TRBJ1-2, with 7 bases matching TRBD1. The V segment lost 0 bases and the J segment 4 bases; nucleotides outside the gene matches: 5. CDR1 LGHNA and CDR2 YSLEER come from the germline V gene. The CDR3 covers 15 residues.

Points on this clonotype: The germline gene is not matched at one end of the junction; a read error may be the cause. The chain joins TRBV7-2 to TRBJ2-3; D is uncertain. This CDR3 has 13 amino acids. CDR1 and CDR2 (germline): SGHTA, FQGNSA. CDR3 bases: TGTGCCAGCAGCTCCTACGCCCTGGATACGCGGTATTTT. This codes for CASSSYALDTRYF.

This clonotype was observed many times. The chain carries TRBV7-6 and TRBJ1-4; possible D gene TRBD1, 5 bases. The germline V and J ends were trimmed by 5 bases and 7 bases, with 20 bases remaining between them. CDR3 length: 16 amino acids. Germline-derived CDR1 and CDR2 are SGHVS and FNYEAQ. CDR3 in amino acids: CASSLESGGPAEKLFF. Written as DNA, the CDR3 is TGTGCCAGCAGCCTTGAGTCCGGGGGACCGGCTGAAAAACTGTTTTTT.

Ten or more counts support this clonotype. This chain connects TRBV6-5 to TRBJ1-1, with D hard to call. Germline V gives CDR1 MNHEY, CDR2 SVGAGI. V gave up 4 bases and J gave up 4 bases, with 7 bases separating them. The CDR3 contains 12 residues. CDR3 bases: TGTGCCAGCAGTTGGACGGGCACTGAAGCTTTCTTT. This encodes CASSWTGTEAFF.

The chain uses TRBV4-3 and TRBJ2-7; TRBD2 matches at 14 bases. The ends lost 4 bases at V and 6 bases at J; junction bases unmatched: 8. The CDR3 contains 16 residues. Germline-derived CDR1 and CDR2 are LGHNA and YSLEER. The CDR3, as DNA: TGCGCCAGCAGCCCGGGACTAGCGGGGGCTCCCGCCGAGCAGTACTTC. Translating gives CASSPGLAGAPAEQYF.

This sequence joins TRBV7-2 and TRBJ2-1; 9 bases fit TRBD1. The CDR3 runs to 14 residues. Trimming at V came to 4 bases and at J to 8 bases, leaving 6 bases not matched to a gene. CDR1 SGHTA and CDR2 FQGNSA come from the germline V gene. Written as DNA, the CDR3 is TGTGCCAGCAGCTGGAAGCGGACAGGGGATGAGCAGTTCTTC. It codes for CASSWKRTGDEQFF.

This clonotype was counted between two and nine times. The chain recombines TRBV27 with TRBJ2-3, with D maybe TRBD2 (7 bases). Germline loops: CDR1 MNHEY, CDR2 SMNVEV (reference sequence). V was shortened by 6 bases and J by 5 bases, with 15 bases between the two germline ends. There are 14 residues in the CDR3. The CDR3 loop reads CASREGGHVDTQYF. CDR3 nucleotide sequence: TGTGCCAGCAGAGAGGGGGGGCATGTAGATACGCAGTATTTT.

This clonotype was recorded a few times. The chain has TRBV19 and TRBJ1-2, with 8 bases fitting TRBD1. Losses at the gene ends were 7 bases for V and 7 bases for J; bases not matched to a gene: 11. Germline CDR1 is LNHDA and CDR2 is SQIVND (reference sequence). The CDR3 spans 14 residues. CDR3 nucleotides: TGTGCCAGTACCCCGACAGGGGTCTGGGGTGGCTACACCTTC. Amino acid sequence: CASTPTGVWGGYTF.

This clonotype was found many times. The chain is built from TRBV29-1 and TRBJ2-1, with 8 bases that match TRBD1. Germline loops: CDR1 SQVTM, CDR2 ANQGSEA. The CDR3 is 14 residues long. The V gene end was trimmed by 4 bases and the J gene end by 6 bases; junction bases not matched to a gene: 8. This CDR3 reads CSVARDRRLNEQFF. The CDR3 DNA is TGCAGCGTTGCCCGGGACAGGCGCCTCAATGAGCAGTTCTTC.

In this sample, this clonotype turned up many times. The rearrangement uses TRBV2 and TRBJ2-7, with 15 bases aligning to TRBD2. V lost 9 bases and J lost 6; bases outside the gene matches: 9. Germline V gene data show CDR1 as SNHLY and CDR2 as FYNNEI. This CDR3 has 15 residues. CDR3 protein: CARGLAGGPLGEQYF. CDR3 sequence (DNA): TGTGCCAGGGGACTAGCGGGGGGCCCCCTCGGCGAGCAGTACTTC.

This clonotype was observed at least ten times. This chain links TRBV28 with TRBJ2-1; D is possibly TRBD2 (5 bases). The length of the CDR3 is 14 residues. Trimming cost V 4 bases and J 1 base, with 8 bases left between them. Germline V gene lookup returns CDR1 MDHEN and CDR2 SYDVKM. The CDR3 DNA reads as TGTGCCAGCAGTTCAGGAGGTTCCTACAATGAGCAGTTCTTC. Its translation: CASSSGGSYNEQFF.